Reported below is one T cell receptor (beta chain). The record originates from a study of blood T cell repertoires in COVID-19. About the research overall: T cells, B-cell-depleted T cells, or PBMCs supplied cDNA or gDNA.

Germline loops: CDR1 KGHSH, CDR2 LQKENI. The V end was cut by 6 bases, the J end by 8 bases, with 10 bases between. CDR3 length equals 11 residues. Assay: immunoSEQ multiplex PCR; the TCRdb copy retains only in-frame clones and omits some. The sample comprises about 260,000 clones, around 86% of which are singletons, and over 1.2% rests with the top ten. The receptor comes from a woman between 40 and 50 years old who had recovered from COVID-19. The rearrangement uses TRBV18 and TRBJ1-2; no clear D. Sequences were obtained from peripheral blood. CDR3 coding DNA: TGTGCCAGCTCCCGGGAAAGGGGCTACACCTTC. Translating it yields CASSRERGYTF.